A selection of T cell receptor beta chains follows, all from one sample in a study of blood T cells in healthy people across ages. From the 5' RACE reads, TCRdb called clonotypes with MiXCR, one entry per CDR3 protein. Here the sample spans hundreds of thousands of distinct CDR3 sequences, about 52% being singletons. Sequenced input: blood. The receptors here all came from a woman aged 55 to 70 in good health. Both conserved end residues are part of each CDR3. D genes are given only for firm matches. A row's size may be missing; if present it is once, few, many or a size class.

clone_size	d_call	j_call	v_call	cdr3_aa	cdr3_nt
NA	TRBD2	TRBJ2-1	TRBV29-1	CSVGTLAGALNEQFF	TGCAGCGTCGGGACTCTAGCGGGGGCCCTCAATGAGCAGTTCTTC
NA	TRBD1	TRBJ1-4	TRBV5-1	CASSFGTGGQEKLFF	TGCGCCAGCAGCTTCGGGACAGGGGGCCAGGAAAAACTGTTTTTT
NA	NA	TRBJ1-6	TRBV20-1	CSASFKGDSPLHF	TGCAGTGCTAGCTTTAAGGGGGATTCACCCCTCCACTTT
NA	NA	TRBJ2-6	TRBV29-1	CSVGGIAGANVLTF	TGCAGCGTTGGCGGGATTGCAGGGGCCAACGTCCTGACTTTC
NA	NA	TRBJ2-1	TRBV27	CASSLRDWNENEQFF	TGTGCCAGCAGTTTAAGGGACTGGAACGAAAATGAGCAGTTCTTC
few	TRBD2	TRBJ2-7	TRBV27	CASSSYGTSGSLGGEQYF	TGTGCCAGCAGTTCCTACGGGACTAGCGGGAGTCTAGGCGGCGAGCAGTACTTC
NA	NA	TRBJ2-7	TRBV27	CASSLSIGEEQYF	TGTGCCAGCAGTTTATCGATAGGGGAAGAGCAGTACTTC
NA	TRBD1	TRBJ1-2	TRBV5-1	CASSLVAGGINYGYTF	TGCGCCAGCAGCTTGGTGGCAGGGGGCATTAACTATGGCTACACCTTC
few	NA	TRBJ2-1	TRBV20-1	CSAPPSRGHEQFF	TGCAGTGCCCCACCCTCCAGGGGCCATGAGCAGTTCTTC
NA	NA	TRBJ2-7	TRBV6-2/TRBV6-3	CASSPTGRLDEQYF	TGTGCCAGCAGTCCTACGGGACGATTGGACGAGCAGTACTTC
NA	TRBD2	TRBJ2-7	TRBV29-1	CSARTSGSRIEQYF	TGCAGCGCCCGGACTAGCGGGAGTAGAATTGAGCAGTACTTC
NA	NA	TRBJ2-3	TRBV20-1	CSARRGRSTDTQYF	TGCAGTGCTAGAAGGGGCAGGAGCACAGATACGCAGTATTTT
few	TRBD2	TRBJ2-3	TRBV6-2/TRBV6-3	CASSYSTSTSGTTDTQYF	TGTGCCAGCAGTTACTCGACCTCGACTAGCGGGACCACAGATACGCAGTATTTT
NA	TRBD1	TRBJ2-1	TRBV9	CASSVGETGVYNEQFF	TGTGCCAGCAGCGTAGGTGAGACAGGGGTCTACAATGAGCAGTTCTTC